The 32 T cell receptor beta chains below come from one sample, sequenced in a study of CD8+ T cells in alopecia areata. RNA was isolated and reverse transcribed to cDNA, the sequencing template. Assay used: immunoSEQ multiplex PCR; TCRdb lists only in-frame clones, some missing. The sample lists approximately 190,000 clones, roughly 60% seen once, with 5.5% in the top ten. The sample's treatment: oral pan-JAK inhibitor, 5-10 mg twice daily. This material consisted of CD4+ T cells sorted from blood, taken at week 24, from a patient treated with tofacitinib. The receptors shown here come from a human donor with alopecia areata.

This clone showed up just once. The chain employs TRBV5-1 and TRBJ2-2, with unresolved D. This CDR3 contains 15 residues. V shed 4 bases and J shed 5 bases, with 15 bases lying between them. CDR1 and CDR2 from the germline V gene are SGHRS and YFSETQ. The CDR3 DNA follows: TGCGCCAGCAGCGTTGACGGCTGGGGTACCGGGGAGCTGTTTTTT. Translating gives CASSVDGWGTGELFF.

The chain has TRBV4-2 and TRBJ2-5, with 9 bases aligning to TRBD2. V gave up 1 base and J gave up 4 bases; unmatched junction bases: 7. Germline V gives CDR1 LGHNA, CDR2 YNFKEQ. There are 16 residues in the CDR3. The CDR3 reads CASSQGGAGGRETQYF. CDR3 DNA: TGTGCCAGCAGCCAAGGCGGCGCGGGGGGGAGAGAGACCCAGTACTTC.

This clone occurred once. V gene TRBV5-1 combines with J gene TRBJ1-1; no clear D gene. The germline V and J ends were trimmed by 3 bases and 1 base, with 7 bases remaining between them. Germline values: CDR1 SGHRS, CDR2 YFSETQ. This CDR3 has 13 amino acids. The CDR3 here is CASSSDGNTEAFF. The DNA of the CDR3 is TGCGCCAGCAGCTCTGACGGGAACACTGAAGCTTTCTTT.

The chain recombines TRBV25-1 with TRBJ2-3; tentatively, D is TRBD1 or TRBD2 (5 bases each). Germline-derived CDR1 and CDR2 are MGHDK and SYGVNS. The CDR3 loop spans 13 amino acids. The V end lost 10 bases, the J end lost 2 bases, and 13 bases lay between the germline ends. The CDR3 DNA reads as TGTGCCACCTCCCTGGGGGACACAGATACGCAGTATTTT. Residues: CATSLGDTDTQYF.

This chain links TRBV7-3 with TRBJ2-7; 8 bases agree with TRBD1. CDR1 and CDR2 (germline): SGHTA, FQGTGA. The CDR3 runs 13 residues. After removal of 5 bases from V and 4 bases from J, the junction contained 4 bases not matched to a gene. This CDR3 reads CASSAGGGYEQYF. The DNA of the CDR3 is TGTGCCAGCAGCGCAGGGGGCGGTTACGAGCAGTACTTC.

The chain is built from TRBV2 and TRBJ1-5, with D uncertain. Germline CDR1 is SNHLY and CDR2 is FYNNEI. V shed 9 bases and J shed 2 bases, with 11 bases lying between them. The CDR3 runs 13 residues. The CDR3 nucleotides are TGTGCCAGTCAGGCAACGCGCAATCAGCCCCAGCATTTT. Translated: CASQATRNQPQHF.

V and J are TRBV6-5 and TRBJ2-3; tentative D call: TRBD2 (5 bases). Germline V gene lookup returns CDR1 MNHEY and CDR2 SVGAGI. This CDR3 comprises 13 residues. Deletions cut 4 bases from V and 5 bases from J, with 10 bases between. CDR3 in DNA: TGTGCCAGCAGTTCGCCCGGGAAAGATACGCAGTATTTT. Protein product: CASSSPGKDTQYF.

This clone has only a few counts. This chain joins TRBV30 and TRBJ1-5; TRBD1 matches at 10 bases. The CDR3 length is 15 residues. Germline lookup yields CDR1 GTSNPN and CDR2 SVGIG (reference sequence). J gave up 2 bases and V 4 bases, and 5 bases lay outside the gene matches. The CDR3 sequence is CAWMDRGNGNQPQHF. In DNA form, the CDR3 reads TGTGCCTGGATGGACAGGGGGAACGGCAATCAGCCCCAGCATTTT.

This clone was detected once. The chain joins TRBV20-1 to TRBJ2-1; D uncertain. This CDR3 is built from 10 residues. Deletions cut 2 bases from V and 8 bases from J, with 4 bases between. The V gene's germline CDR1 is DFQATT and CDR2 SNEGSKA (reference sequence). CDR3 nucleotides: TGCAGTGCTAGAAGGGATGAGCAGTTCTTC. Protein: CSARRDEQFF.

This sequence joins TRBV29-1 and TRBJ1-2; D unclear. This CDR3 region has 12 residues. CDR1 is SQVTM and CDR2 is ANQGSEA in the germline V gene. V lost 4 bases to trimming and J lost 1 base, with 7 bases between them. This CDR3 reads CSVVEVNYGYTF. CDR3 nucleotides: TGCAGCGTTGTGGAGGTTAACTATGGCTACACCTTC.

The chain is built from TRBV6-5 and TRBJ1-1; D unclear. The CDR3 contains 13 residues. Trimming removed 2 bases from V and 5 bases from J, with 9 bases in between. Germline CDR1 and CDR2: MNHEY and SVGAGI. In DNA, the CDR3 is TGTGCCAGCAGTTACCGTACCGGGACTGAAGCTTTCTTT. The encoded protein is CASSYRTGTEAFF.

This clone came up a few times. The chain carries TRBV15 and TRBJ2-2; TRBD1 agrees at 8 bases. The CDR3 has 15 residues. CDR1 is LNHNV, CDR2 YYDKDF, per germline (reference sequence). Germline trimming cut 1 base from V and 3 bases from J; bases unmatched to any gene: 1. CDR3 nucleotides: TGTGCCACCAGCAGAGGACAGGGGCACACCGGGGAGCTGTTTTTT. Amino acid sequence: CATSRGQGHTGELFF. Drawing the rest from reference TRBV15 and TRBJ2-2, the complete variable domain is DAMVIQNPRYQVTQFGKPVTLSCSQTLNHNVMYWYQQKSSQAPKLLFHYYDKDFNNEADTPDNFQSRRPNTSFCFLDIRSPGLGDTAMYLCATSRGQGHTGELFFGEGSRLTVL.

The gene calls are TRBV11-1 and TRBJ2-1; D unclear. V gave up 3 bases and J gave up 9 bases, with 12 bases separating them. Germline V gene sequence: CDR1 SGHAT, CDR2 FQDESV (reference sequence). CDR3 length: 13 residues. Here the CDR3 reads CASSLERVTEQFF. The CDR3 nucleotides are TGTGCCAGCAGCTTGGAAAGGGTAACTGAGCAGTTCTTC.

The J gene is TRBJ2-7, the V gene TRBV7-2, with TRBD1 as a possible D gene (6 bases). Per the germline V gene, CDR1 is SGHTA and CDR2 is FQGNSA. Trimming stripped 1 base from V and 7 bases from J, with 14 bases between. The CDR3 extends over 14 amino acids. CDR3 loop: CASSLEGGSGEQYF. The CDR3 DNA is TGTGCCAGCAGCTTAGAAGGGGGAAGTGGAGAGCAGTACTTC.

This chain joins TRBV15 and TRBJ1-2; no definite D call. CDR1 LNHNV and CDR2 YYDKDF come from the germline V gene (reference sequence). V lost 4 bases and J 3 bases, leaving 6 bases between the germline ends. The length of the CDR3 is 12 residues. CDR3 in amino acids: CATSMRDYGYTF. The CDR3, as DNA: TGTGCCACCAGCATGAGGGACTATGGCTACACCTTC.

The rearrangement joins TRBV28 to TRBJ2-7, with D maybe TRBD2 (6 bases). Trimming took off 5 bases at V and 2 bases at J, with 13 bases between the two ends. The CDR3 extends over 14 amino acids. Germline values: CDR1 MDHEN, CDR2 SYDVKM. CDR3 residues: CASSLSGGAYEQYF. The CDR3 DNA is TGTGCCAGCAGTCTTAGCGGAGGGGCCTACGAGCAGTACTTC.

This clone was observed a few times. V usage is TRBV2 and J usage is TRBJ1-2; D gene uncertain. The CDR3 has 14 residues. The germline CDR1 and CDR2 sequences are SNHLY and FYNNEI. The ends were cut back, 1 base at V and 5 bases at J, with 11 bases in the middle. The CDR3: CASSEVGRQYGYTF. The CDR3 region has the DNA TGTGCCAGCAGTGAAGTGGGCAGACAATATGGCTACACCTTC.

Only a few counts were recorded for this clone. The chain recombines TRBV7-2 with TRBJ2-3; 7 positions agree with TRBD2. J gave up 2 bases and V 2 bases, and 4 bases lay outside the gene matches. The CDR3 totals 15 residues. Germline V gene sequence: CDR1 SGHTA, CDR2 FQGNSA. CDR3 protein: CASSLIGTNTDTQYF. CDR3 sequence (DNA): TGTGCCAGCAGCTTAATTGGGACTAACACAGATACGCAGTATTTT.

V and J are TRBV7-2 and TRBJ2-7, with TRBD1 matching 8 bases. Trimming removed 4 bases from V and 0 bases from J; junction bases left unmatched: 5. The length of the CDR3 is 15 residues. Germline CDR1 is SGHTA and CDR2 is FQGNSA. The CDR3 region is CASSWDRIPSYEQYF. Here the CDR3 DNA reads TGTGCCAGCAGCTGGGACAGGATTCCCTCCTACGAGCAGTACTTC. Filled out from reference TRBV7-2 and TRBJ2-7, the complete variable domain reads GAGVSQSPSNKVTEKGKDVELRCDPISGHTALYWYRQSLGQGLEFLIYFQGNSAPDKSGLPSDRFSAERTGGSVSTLTIQRTQQEDSAVYLCASSWDRIPSYEQYFGPGTRLTVT.

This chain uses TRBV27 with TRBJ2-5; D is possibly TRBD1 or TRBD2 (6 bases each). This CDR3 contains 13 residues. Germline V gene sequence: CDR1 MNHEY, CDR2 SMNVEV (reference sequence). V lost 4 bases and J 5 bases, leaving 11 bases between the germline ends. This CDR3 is CASSSTGRETQYF. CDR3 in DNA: TGTGCCAGCAGTTCCACAGGGAGGGAGACCCAGTACTTC.

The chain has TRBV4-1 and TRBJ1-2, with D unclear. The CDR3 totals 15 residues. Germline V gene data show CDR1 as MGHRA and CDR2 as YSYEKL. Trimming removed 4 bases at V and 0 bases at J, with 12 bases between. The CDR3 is CASSPGRRANYGYTF. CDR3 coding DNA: TGCGCCAGCAGCCCCGGCCGACGAGCTAACTATGGCTACACCTTC.

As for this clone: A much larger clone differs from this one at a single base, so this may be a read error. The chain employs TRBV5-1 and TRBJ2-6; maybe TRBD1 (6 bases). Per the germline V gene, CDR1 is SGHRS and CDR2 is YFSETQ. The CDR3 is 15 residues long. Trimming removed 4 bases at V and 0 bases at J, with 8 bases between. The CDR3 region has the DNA TGCGCCAGCAGCCCACAGGGCTCTGGGGCCAACGTCCTGACTTTC. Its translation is CASSPQGSGANVLTF.

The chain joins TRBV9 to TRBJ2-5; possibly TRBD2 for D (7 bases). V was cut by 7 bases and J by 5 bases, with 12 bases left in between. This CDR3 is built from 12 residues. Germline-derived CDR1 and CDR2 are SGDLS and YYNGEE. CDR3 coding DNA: TGTGCCAGCCGGGGGGCGGGCGAGACCCAGTACTTC. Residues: CASRGAGETQYF.

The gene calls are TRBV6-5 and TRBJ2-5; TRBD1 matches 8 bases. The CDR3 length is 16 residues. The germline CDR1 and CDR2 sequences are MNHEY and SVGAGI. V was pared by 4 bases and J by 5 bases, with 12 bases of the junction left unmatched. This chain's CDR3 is CASSLKPGQVVETQYF. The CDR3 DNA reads TGTGCCAGCAGTTTGAAACCGGGACAGGTAGTCGAGACCCAGTACTTC.

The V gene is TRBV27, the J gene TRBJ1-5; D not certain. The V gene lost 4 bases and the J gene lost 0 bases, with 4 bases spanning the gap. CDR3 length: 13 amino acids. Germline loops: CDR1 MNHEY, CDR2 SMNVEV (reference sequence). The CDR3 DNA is TGTGCCAGCAGTTACGATAGCAATCAGCCCCAGCATTTT. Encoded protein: CASSYDSNQPQHF.

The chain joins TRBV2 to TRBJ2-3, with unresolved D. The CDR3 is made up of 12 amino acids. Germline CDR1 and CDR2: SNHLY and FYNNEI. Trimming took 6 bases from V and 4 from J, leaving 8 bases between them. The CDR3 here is CASSTGPDTQYF. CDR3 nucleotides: TGTGCCAGCAGCACCGGGCCAGATACGCAGTATTTT.

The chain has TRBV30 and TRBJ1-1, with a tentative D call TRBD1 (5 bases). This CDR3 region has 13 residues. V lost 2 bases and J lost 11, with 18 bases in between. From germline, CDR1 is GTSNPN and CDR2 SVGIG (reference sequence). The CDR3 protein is CAWSSGLRDKAFF. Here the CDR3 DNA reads TGTGCCTGGAGTTCGGGACTCCGAGACAAGGCTTTCTTT.

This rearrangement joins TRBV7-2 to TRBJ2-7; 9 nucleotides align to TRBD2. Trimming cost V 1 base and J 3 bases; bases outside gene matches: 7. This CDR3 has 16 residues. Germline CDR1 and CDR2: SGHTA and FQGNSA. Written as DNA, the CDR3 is TGTGCCAGCAGCTTAGGACCTAGCGGGACCCTCTACGAGCAGTACTTC. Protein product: CASSLGPSGTLYEQYF.

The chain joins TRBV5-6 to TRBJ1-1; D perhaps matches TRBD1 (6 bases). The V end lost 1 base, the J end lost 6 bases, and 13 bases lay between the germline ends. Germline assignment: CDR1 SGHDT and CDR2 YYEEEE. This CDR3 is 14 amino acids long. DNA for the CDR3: TGTGCCAGCAGCTTGACTGGGACACCGGCTGAAGCTTTCTTT. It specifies CASSLTGTPAEAFF.

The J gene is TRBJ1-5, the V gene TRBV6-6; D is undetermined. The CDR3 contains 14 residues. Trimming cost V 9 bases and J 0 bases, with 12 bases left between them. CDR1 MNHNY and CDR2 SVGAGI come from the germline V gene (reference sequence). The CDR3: CASVPGNSNQPQHF. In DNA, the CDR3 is TGTGCCAGTGTCCCGGGGAATAGCAATCAGCCCCAGCATTTT.

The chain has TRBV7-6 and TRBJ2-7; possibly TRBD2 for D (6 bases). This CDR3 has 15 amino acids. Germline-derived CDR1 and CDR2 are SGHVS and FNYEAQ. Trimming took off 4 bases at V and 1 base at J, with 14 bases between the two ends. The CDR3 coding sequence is TGTGCCAGCAGCTCCCGACCTAGCGTTTCCTACGAGCAGTACTTC. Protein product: CASSSRPSVSYEQYF. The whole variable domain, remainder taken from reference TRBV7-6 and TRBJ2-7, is GAGVSQSPRYKVTKRGQDVALRCDPISGHVSLYWYRQALGQGPEFLTYFNYEAQQDKSGLPNDRFSAERPEGSISTLTIQRTEQRDSAMYRCASSSRPSVSYEQYFGPGTRLTVT.

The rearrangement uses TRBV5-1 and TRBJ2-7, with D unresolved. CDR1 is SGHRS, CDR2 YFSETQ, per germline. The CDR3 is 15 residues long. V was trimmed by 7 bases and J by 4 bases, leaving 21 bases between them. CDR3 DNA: TGCGCCAGCCAGATAGCCTTAGGGCGGCAATACGAGCAGTACTTC. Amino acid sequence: CASQIALGRQYEQYF.